A selection of T cell receptor beta chains follows, all from one sample in a study of blood T cell repertoires in COVID-19. TCRdb's table, derived via immunoSEQ multiplex PCR, lists solely in-frame clones and lacks some. This sample yields approximately 75,000 clones, of which around 80% are seen a single time; over 7% belongs to the top ten. Sequencing used peripheral blood. The receptor set was obtained from a human donor in a cohort sampled during active COVID-19. CDR3s include the opening cysteine and the closing phenylalanine or tryptophan. The D gene is left open where the match is weak. Not every row has a clone size; where given, it reads once, few, many or a size class.

j_call clone_size d_call v_call cdr3_nt cdr3_aa
TRBJ1-5 - - TRBV4-3 TGCGCCAGCAGCCAAGCCGTCTACAATCAGCCCCAGCATTTT CASSQAVYNQPQHF
TRBJ2-7 - TRBD1 TRBV2 TGTGCCAGCAGGGCCGGGACAGGGGACTACGAGCAGTACTTC CASRAGTGDYEQYF
TRBJ2-7 few TRBD2 TRBV7-8 TGTGCCAGCAGCTTCGAAGCGGGGCATTCCTACGAGCAGTACTTC CASSFEAGHSYEQYF
TRBJ2-1 - - TRBV7-9 TGTGCCAGCTCCGCCGGGACTGAGCCCTACAATGAGCAGTTCTTC CASSAGTEPYNEQFF
TRBJ1-1 - - TRBV6-5 TGTGCCACCTCATTCTCCAGATGGGGGCGAACTGAAGCTTTCTTT CATSFSRWGRTEAFF
TRBJ1-2 - - TRBV11-2 TGTGCCAGCAGCTTAGGTCAGGGGAATGCTCATGGCTACACCTTC CASSLGQGNAHGYTF
TRBJ1-5 - - TRBV6-2/TRBV6-3 TGTGCCAGCAGTTACTTCTATGGGCAGGGGCGAGGCGGGAGCAATCAGCCCCAGCATTTT CASSYFYGQGRGGSNQPQHF
TRBJ1-2 - TRBD1 TRBV24-1 TGTGCCACCAGTGATGCCGGGACAGGCAGCGGCTACACCTTC CATSDAGTGSGYTF
TRBJ1-1 - - TRBV11-3 TGTGCCAGCAGCTCAGTGATGGTACAGGGAAGCACTGAAGCTTTCTTT CASSSVMVQGSTEAFF
TRBJ2-3 - - TRBV9 TGTGCCAGCAGCGAGGGGTCAATATATACGCAGTATTTT CASSEGSIYTQYF
TRBJ1-2 - - TRBV3-1/TRBV3-2 TGTGCCAGCAGCCAAGATCCAGGGGCCTATGGCTACACCTTC CASSQDPGAYGYTF
TRBJ1-2 - - TRBV5-4 TGTGCCAGCAGCTTGGTAAGCAGGAAGGATGGCTACACCTTC CASSLVSRKDGYTF
TRBJ2-1 few TRBD1 TRBV10-3 TGTGCCATCAGAGGGGGCTCCTCCTACAATGAGCAGTTCTTC CAIRGGSSYNEQFF
TRBJ1-6 - - TRBV27 TGTGCCAGCACCCCCATCAGGGGCAGCTCCTATAATTCACCCCTCCACTTT CASTPIRGSSYNSPLHF
TRBJ2-3 - TRBD2 TRBV13 TGTGCCAGCAGCCTAGGGAGGGCCAGGACAGATACGCAGTATTTT CASSLGRARTDTQYF
TRBJ2-7 once TRBD1 TRBV18 TGTGCCAGCTCACCACGTTCGGGGCAGGGGGTTACCCACGAGCAGTACTTC CASSPRSGQGVTHEQYF
TRBJ2-7 - - TRBV6-1 TGTGCCAGCAGTGATGTGCAGGGTAGGCACGAGCAGTACTTC CASSDVQGRHEQYF
TRBJ2-7 - TRBD2 TRBV3-1/TRBV3-2 TGTGCCAGCAGCCGGCGGGGGGCTTACGAGCAATACTTC CASSRRGAYEQYF
TRBJ1-5 - - TRBV4-2 TGTGCCAGCAGCCAAGGGTCGGGGAGAGATCAGCCCCAGCATTTT CASSQGSGRDQPQHF
TRBJ1-1 - - TRBV5-1 TGCGCCAGCAGGTCATCCAGGAACACTGAAGCTTTCTTT CASRSSRNTEAFF
TRBJ2-7 - - TRBV1 TGCACCAGCAGACGGGACAAAAACTACGAGCAGTACTTC CTSRRDKNYEQYF
TRBJ1-2 - - TRBV6-2/TRBV6-3 TGTGCCAGCAGCCCTATTCTGGCGGTTAACTATGGCTACACCTTC CASSPILAVNYGYTF
TRBJ2-3 - - TRBV5-4 TGTGCCAGCAGCTCTCGGGGGGCCACGGATACGCAGTATTTT CASSSRGATDTQYF
TRBJ1-6 - - TRBV25-1 TGTGCCAGCAGTGAATTGGCAGGGGATCTGAGTTCACCCCTCCACTTT CASSELAGDLSSPLHF
TRBJ2-3 - - TRBV2 TGTGCCAGCAATCGGGACACGCCAGATACGCAGTATTTT CASNRDTPDTQYF
TRBJ1-1 - - TRBV6-2/TRBV6-3 TGTGCCAGCAGTTATTTGGGCAAGATGAACACTGAAGCTTTCTTT CASSYLGKMNTEAFF
TRBJ1-6 few TRBD1 TRBV3-1/TRBV3-2 TGTGCCAGCAGCCACCTAGGACAGGGGGGTTCACCCCTCCACTTT CASSHLGQGGSPLHF
TRBJ2-1 - TRBD1 TRBV3-1/TRBV3-2 TGTGCCAGCAGCCCCGGATCAGGGGGCGCGAATGAGCAGTTCTTC CASSPGSGGANEQFF
TRBJ2-7 - TRBD2 TRBV7-2 TGTGCCAGCAAAGCGGGAGCCGAGCAGTACTTC CASKAGAEQYF